The rows below give T cell receptor beta chains drawn from one sample of a study of blood T cell repertoires in COVID-19. The assay was immunoSEQ multiplex PCR, and TCRdb's table has in-frame clones only and misses some. The sample has 70,000 or so clones; more than 80% are singletons. The sample comprised peripheral blood. The receptors were sampled from an elderly woman with active COVID-19. CDR3s include the opening cysteine and the closing phenylalanine or tryptophan. The D gene is left open where the match is weak. Size values are once, few and many counts, or a class for expanded clones, and some rows have none.

TRBD1 | TRBJ2-3 | 18 | NA | TRBV7-9 | CASSLARQGLPTTDTQYF | TGTGCCAGCAGCTTAGCTCGACAGGGCCTTCCCACTACAGATACGCAGTATTTT
TRBD1 | TRBJ1-2 | 14 | NA | TRBV6-5 | CATTRPAGGYGYTF | TGTGCCACCACGCGTCCGGCAGGGGGTTATGGCTACACCTTC
NA | TRBJ1-1 | 15 | NA | TRBV7-2 | CASSLEWARNTEAFF | TGTGCCAGCAGCTTAGAGTGGGCACGGAACACTGAAGCTTTCTTT
TRBD2 | TRBJ2-1 | 18 | NA | TRBV29-1 | CSVRSGSAYRRAYNEQFF | TGCAGCGTACGCAGCGGGAGTGCCTACAGGCGTGCCTACAATGAGCAGTTCTTC
NA | TRBJ2-3 | 13 | NA | TRBV5-1 | CASSVERGDTQYF | TGCGCCAGCAGCGTCGAACGAGGAGATACGCAGTATTTT
NA | TRBJ2-1 | 16 | NA | TRBV5-6 | CASSSLAQLTYNEQFF | TGTGCCAGCAGCTCCCTAGCCCAACTAACCTACAATGAGCAGTTCTTC
NA | TRBJ1-3 | 13 | NA | TRBV7-9 | CASQSHSGNTIYF | TGTGCCAGCCAGTCACACTCTGGAAACACCATATATTTT
TRBD1 | TRBJ2-1 | 14 | NA | TRBV4-3 | CASSQATGANEQFF | TGCGCCAGCAGCCAAGCGACAGGGGCAAATGAGCAGTTCTTC
NA | TRBJ1-2 | 13 | NA | TRBV28 | CATGSVANYGYTF | TGTGCCACAGGGTCGGTAGCTAACTATGGCTACACCTTC
TRBD2 | TRBJ2-1 | 14 | NA | TRBV9 | CARESGEGIDEQFF | TGTGCCAGGGAAAGCGGGGAGGGGATCGATGAGCAGTTCTTC
TRBD1 | TRBJ1-4 | 16 | NA | TRBV6-5 | CASSYSTDRAGEKLFF | TGTGCCAGCAGTTACTCGACGGACAGGGCAGGTGAAAAACTGTTTTTT
NA | TRBJ2-7 | 14 | NA | TRBV10-3 | CAISEVRASYEQYF | TGTGCCATCAGTGAAGTCAGGGCCTCCTACGAGCAGTACTTC
NA | TRBJ1-5 | 15 | NA | TRBV19 | CASSIPRGLNQPQHF | TGTGCCAGTAGTATCCCAAGAGGGTTGAATCAGCCCCAGCATTTT
NA | TRBJ2-7 | 14 | NA | TRBV7-9 | CASSFVQGSHEQYF | TGTGCCAGCAGCTTTGTCCAGGGTTCCCACGAGCAGTACTTC
TRBD2 | TRBJ2-5 | 16 | NA | TRBV7-2 | CASSPPGLSRGGTQYF | TGTGCCAGCAGCCCGCCTGGTCTCTCTCGGGGGGGGACCCAGTACTTC
NA | TRBJ2-1 | 14 | NA | TRBV4-3 | CASSQVSTYNEQFF | TGCGCCAGCAGCCAAGTAAGCACTTACAATGAGCAGTTCTTC
NA | TRBJ2-7 | 14 | NA | TRBV11-2 | CASSVGGGSYEQYF | TGTGCCAGCAGTGTCGGCGGCGGCTCCTACGAGCAGTACTTC
NA | TRBJ2-5 | 17 | NA | TRBV19 | CASSTFAHRITQETQYF | TGTGCCAGTAGTACTTTTGCTCACAGGATTACCCAAGAGACCCAGTACTTC
TRBD2 | TRBJ2-1 | 15 | NA | TRBV9 | CASSSGGSSYNEQFF | TGTGCCAGCAGCTCCGGCGGGAGCTCCTACAATGAGCAGTTCTTC
TRBD1 | TRBJ2-7 | 14 | NA | TRBV6-2/TRBV6-3 | CASSFRQGVLEQYF | TGTGCCAGCAGTTTCCGGCAGGGGGTTCTCGAGCAGTACTTC
NA | TRBJ2-1 | 17 | NA | TRBV7-8 | CASSLGALRAIYNEQFF | TGTGCCAGCAGCTTAGGGGCCCTTCGTGCGATCTACAATGAGCAGTTCTTC
TRBD2 | TRBJ2-3 | 18 | NA | TRBV28 | CASSSAGTSGLSTDTQYF | TGTGCCAGCAGTTCCGCCGGGACTAGCGGGCTGAGCACAGATACGCAGTATTTT
NA | TRBJ2-1 | 14 | NA | TRBV9 | CASSVGGLYDEQFF | TGTGCCAGCAGCGTAGGGGGACTGTACGATGAGCAGTTCTTC
NA | TRBJ1-2 | 14 | NA | TRBV19 | CASMGGGGSGGYTF | TGTGCCAGTATGGGAGGTGGCGGCTCGGGCGGCTACACCTTC
TRBD2 | TRBJ2-2 | 17 | once | TRBV7-8 | CASSLGLAGGTTGELFF | TGTGCCAGCAGCTTAGGCCTAGCGGGAGGGACCACCGGGGAGCTGTTTTTT
NA | TRBJ2-1 | 17 | NA | TRBV5-6 | CASSFRIAARSYNEQFF | TGTGCCAGCAGCTTTAGGATAGCAGCCCGATCCTACAATGAGCAGTTCTTC
NA | TRBJ2-7 | 13 | NA | TRBV19 | CASSIDLAGAQYF | TGTGCCAGTAGTATAGATCTCGCGGGTGCGCAGTACTTC
TRBD1 | TRBJ2-3 | 14 | NA | TRBV18 | CASSPGTGADTQYF | TGTGCCAGCTCACCCGGGACAGGGGCAGATACGCAGTATTTT
TRBD2 | TRBJ2-1 | 13 | NA | TRBV6-5 | CASSTWRSGKQFF | TGTGCCAGCAGTACCTGGCGGAGCGGGAAGCAGTTCTTC
TRBD1 | TRBJ1-2 | 14 | NA | TRBV7-9 | CASSSGQENYGYTF | TGTGCCAGCAGCTCGGGACAGGAGAACTATGGCTACACCTTC
TRBD1 | TRBJ1-2 | 13 | NA | TRBV7-2 | CASSLTGGYGYTF | TGTGCCAGCAGCTTGACAGGGGGCTATGGCTACACCTTC
TRBD1 | TRBJ2-5 | 14 | NA | TRBV5-4 | CASSSTGVFETQYF | TGTGCCAGCAGCTCTACAGGGGTATTTGAGACCCAGTACTTC
NA | TRBJ2-5 | 11 | NA | TRBV29-1 | CSVGLRETQYF | TGCAGTGTCGGACTTCGAGAGACCCAGTACTTC
NA | TRBJ2-1 | 11 | NA | TRBV3-1/TRBV3-2 | CASSHRNEQFF | TGTGCCAGCAGCCACCGCAATGAGCAGTTCTTC
TRBD2 | TRBJ2-1 | 14 | NA | TRBV5-1 | CASSLGGSRNEQFF | TGCGCCAGCAGCTTAGGCGGGAGTCGGAATGAGCAGTTCTTC
NA | TRBJ2-1 | 12 | once | TRBV10-2 | CASSEEGVWQFF | TGCGCCAGCAGTGAGGAGGGGGTGTGGCAGTTCTTC
TRBD1 | TRBJ1-1 | 13 | NA | TRBV6-4 | CASSRTGDTEAFF | TGTGCCAGCAGCAGGACAGGGGACACTGAAGCTTTCTTT
TRBD2 | TRBJ2-1 | 15 | NA | TRBV3-1/TRBV3-2 | CASSRLAGTYNEQFF | TGTGCCAGCAGCCGACTAGCGGGGACCTACAATGAGCAGTTCTTC
TRBD2 | TRBJ2-7 | 14 | NA | TRBV11-2 | CASSSSGGTYEQYF | TGTGCCAGCAGCTCTAGCGGGGGAACCTACGAGCAGTACTTC
TRBD2 | TRBJ2-5 | 15 | NA | TRBV15 | CATSRALAGQETQYF | TGTGCCACCAGCAGGGCACTAGCGGGCCAAGAGACCCAGTACTTC
NA | TRBJ1-2 | 11 | NA | TRBV28 | CASSLGPLGTF | TGTGCCAGCAGTTTGGGGCCGCTCGGGACCTTC
TRBD1 | TRBJ1-2 | 18 | NA | TRBV4-2 | CASSQDLRKGTGTYGYTF | TGTGCCAGCAGCCAAGATCTACGGAAAGGGACAGGGACCTATGGCTACACCTTC
NA | TRBJ1-6 | 18 | NA | TRBV18 | CASSQVQGISSYNSPLHF | TGTGCCAGCTCACAGGTTCAGGGGATAAGCTCCTATAATTCACCCCTCCACTTT
NA | TRBJ1-2 | 14 | NA | TRBV3-1/TRBV3-2 | CASSPPGFNYGYTF | TGTGCCAGCAGTCCTCCAGGGTTTAACTATGGCTACACCTTC
TRBD2 | TRBJ2-1 | 16 | NA | TRBV4-2 | CASSQQGTSGSDEQFF | TGTGCCAGCAGCCAACAAGGGACTAGCGGGAGCGATGAGCAGTTCTTC
NA | TRBJ2-7 | 13 | NA | TRBV5-6 | CASSLVGEVEQYF | TGTGCCAGCAGCTTGGTGGGGGAGGTCGAGCAGTACTTC
NA | TRBJ2-2 | 14 | NA | TRBV11-1 | CASSLGQGTGELFF | TGTGCCAGCAGCTTAGGCCAGGGCACCGGGGAGCTGTTTTTT
TRBD1 | TRBJ1-2 | 14 | NA | TRBV3-1/TRBV3-2 | CASSQGTGPYGYTF | TGTGCCAGCAGCCAGGGGACAGGGCCATATGGCTACACCTTC
NA | TRBJ2-7 | 14 | NA | TRBV9 | CASSTGPAGYEQYF | TGTGCCAGCAGCACGGGCCCGGCGGGCTACGAGCAGTACTTC
NA | TRBJ1-5 | 13 | NA | TRBV30 | CAWSGGGNQPQHF | TGTGCCTGGAGTGGGGGGGGGAATCAGCCCCAGCATTTT
TRBD1 | TRBJ1-1 | 14 | NA | TRBV30 | CAWKGDRRYTEAFF | TGTGCCTGGAAGGGGGACAGGAGATACACTGAAGCTTTCTTT
TRBD2 | TRBJ2-7 | 16 | NA | TRBV18 | CASSPYWSSGRDEQYF | TGTGCCAGCTCACCATATTGGTCTAGCGGGAGGGACGAGCAGTACTTC
NA | TRBJ1-2 | 14 | NA | TRBV3-1/TRBV3-2 | CASSKNGGNYGYTF | TGTGCCAGCAGCAAAAACGGGGGGAACTATGGCTACACCTTC
TRBD1 | TRBJ2-3 | 17 | NA | TRBV7-2 | CASSPRFPGQDTDTQYF | TGTGCCAGCAGCCCCCGCTTCCCGGGACAGGACACAGATACGCAGTATTTT
NA | TRBJ2-3 | 14 | NA | TRBV24-1 | CATSASRSTDTQYF | TGTGCCACCAGTGCTTCTCGGAGCACAGATACGCAGTATTTT
NA | TRBJ2-5 | 15 | NA | TRBV2 | CASRNQGLGQETQYF | TGTGCCAGCAGAAACCAGGGGTTGGGACAAGAGACCCAGTACTTC
NA | TRBJ2-1 | 14 | NA | TRBV28 | CASSLFQGNNEQFF | TGTGCCAGCAGTTTATTTCAGGGGAACAATGAGCAGTTCTTC
TRBD2 | TRBJ2-2 | 17 | NA | TRBV11-3 | CASSYGLAGGDTGELFF | TGTGCCAGCAGCTACGGACTAGCGGGAGGCGACACCGGGGAGCTGTTTTTT